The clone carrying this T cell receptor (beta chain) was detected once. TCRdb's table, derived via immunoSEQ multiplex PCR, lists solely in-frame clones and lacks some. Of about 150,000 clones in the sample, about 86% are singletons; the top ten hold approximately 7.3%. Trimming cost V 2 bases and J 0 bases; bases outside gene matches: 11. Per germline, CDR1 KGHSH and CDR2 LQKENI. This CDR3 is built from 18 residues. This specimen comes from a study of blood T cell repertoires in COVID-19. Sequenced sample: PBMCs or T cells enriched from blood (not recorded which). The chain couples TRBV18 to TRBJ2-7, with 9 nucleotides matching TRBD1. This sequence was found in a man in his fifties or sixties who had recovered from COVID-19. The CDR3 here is CASSPILGQGSYSYEQYF. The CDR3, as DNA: TGTGCCAGCTCACCAATCCTCGGACAGGGGAGTTACTCCTACGAGCAGTACTTC.